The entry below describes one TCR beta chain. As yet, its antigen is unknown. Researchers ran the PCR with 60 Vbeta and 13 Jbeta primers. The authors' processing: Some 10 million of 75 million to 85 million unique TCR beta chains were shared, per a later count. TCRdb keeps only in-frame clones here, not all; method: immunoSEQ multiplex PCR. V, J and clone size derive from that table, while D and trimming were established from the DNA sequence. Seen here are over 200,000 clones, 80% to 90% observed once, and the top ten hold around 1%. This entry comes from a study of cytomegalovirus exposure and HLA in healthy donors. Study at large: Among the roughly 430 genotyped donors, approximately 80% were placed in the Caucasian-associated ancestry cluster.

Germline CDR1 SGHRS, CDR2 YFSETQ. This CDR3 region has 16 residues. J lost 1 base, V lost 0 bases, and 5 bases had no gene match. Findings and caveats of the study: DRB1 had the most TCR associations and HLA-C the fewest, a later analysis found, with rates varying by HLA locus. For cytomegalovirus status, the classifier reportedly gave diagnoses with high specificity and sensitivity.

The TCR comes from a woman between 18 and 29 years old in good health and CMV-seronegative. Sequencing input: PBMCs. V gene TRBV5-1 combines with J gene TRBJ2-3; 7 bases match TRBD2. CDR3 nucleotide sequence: TGCGCCAGCAGCTTGGGGGCTAGCGGTCGCACAGATACGCAGTATTTT. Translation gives CASSLGASGRTDTQYF.